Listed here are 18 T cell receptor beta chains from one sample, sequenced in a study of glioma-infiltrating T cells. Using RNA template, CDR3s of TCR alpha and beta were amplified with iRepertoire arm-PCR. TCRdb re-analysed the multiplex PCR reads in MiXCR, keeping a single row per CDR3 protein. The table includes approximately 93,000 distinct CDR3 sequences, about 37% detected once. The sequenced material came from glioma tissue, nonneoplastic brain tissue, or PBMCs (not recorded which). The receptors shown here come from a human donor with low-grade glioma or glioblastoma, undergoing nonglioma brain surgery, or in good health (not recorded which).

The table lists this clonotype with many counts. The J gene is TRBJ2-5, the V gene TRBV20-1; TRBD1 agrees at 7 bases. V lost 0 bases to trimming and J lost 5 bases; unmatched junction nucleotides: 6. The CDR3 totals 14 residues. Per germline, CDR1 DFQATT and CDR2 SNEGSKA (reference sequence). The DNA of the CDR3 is TGCAGTGCTAGAGAGCGACAGGGCTCGGAGACCCAGTACTTC. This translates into CSARERQGSETQYF.

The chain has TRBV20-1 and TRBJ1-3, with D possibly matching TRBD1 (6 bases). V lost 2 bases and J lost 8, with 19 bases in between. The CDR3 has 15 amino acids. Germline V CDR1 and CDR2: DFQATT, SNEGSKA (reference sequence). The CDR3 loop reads CSARSDRRYLDTIYF. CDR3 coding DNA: TGCAGTGCTAGATCGGACAGAAGATATCTAGACACCATATATTTT.

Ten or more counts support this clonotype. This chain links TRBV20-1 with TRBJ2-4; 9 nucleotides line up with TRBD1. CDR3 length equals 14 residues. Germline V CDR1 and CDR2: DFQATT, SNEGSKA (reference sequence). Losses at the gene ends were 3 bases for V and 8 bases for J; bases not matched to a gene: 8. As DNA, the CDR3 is TGCAGTGCTAGGTCGACAGGGGGGTTAGACATTCAGTACTTC. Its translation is CSARSTGGLDIQYF.

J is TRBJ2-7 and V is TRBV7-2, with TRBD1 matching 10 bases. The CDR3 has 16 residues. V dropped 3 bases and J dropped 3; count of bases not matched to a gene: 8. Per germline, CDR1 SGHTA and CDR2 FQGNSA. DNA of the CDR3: TGTGCCAGCAGCTTCCCGGGACAGGGGAGTGGCTACGAGCAGTACTTC. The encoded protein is CASSFPGQGSGYEQYF. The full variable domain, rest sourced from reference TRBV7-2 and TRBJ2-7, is GAGVSQSPSNKVTEKGKDVELRCDPISGHTALYWYRQSLGQGLEFLIYFQGNSAPDKSGLPSDRFSAERTGGSVSTLTIQRTQQEDSAVYLCASSFPGQGSGYEQYFGPGTRLTVT.

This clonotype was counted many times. CDR3 loop: CSARVGGGLMNTEAFF. DNA for the CDR3: TGCAGTGCTAGGGTGGGGGGTGGGCTGATGAACACTGAAGCTTTCTTT. This chain links TRBV20-1 with TRBJ1-1, with D maybe TRBD1 (5 bases). V shed 3 bases and J shed 0 bases, with 17 bases lying between them. This CDR3 spans 16 amino acids. Germline V gene lookup returns CDR1 DFQATT and CDR2 SNEGSKA (reference sequence).

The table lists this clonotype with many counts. CDR3 DNA: TGTGCCACCAAGGGGACACCTGGGGCCAACGTCCTGACTTTC. Its translation: CATKGTPGANVLTF. The rearrangement links TRBV27 to TRBJ2-6; the D gene is possibly TRBD1 (6 bases). The CDR3 extends over 14 amino acids. V was trimmed by 10 bases and J by 2 bases, leaving 12 bases between them. Germline-derived CDR1 and CDR2 are MNHEY and SMNVEV (reference sequence).

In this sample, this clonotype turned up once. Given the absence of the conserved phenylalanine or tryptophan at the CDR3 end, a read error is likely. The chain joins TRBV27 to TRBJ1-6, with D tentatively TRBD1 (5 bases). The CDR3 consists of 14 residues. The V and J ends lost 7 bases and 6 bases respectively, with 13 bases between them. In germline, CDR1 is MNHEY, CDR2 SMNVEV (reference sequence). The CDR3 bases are TGTGCCAGCATAGAAATGACAGTTAATTCACCCCTCCACCTT. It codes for CASIEMTVNSPLHL.

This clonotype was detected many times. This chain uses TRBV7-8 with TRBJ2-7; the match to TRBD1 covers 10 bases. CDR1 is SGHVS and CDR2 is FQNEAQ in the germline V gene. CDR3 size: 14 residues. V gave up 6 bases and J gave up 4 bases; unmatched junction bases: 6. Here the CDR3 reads CASSPGTGVYEQYF. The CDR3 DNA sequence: TGTGCCAGCAGTCCTGGGACAGGGGTTTACGAGCAGTACTTC.

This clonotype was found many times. The CDR3 DNA reads as TGTGCCACCTTTAGCGGGAGGGACAATGAGCAGTTCTTC. It is translated as CATFSGRDNEQFF. V gene TRBV10-3 combines with J gene TRBJ2-1, with TRBD2 matching over 11 bases. Germline lookup yields CDR1 ENHRY and CDR2 SYGVKD. This CDR3 region has 13 residues. Losses at the gene ends were 10 bases for V and 5 bases for J; bases not matched to a gene: 4.

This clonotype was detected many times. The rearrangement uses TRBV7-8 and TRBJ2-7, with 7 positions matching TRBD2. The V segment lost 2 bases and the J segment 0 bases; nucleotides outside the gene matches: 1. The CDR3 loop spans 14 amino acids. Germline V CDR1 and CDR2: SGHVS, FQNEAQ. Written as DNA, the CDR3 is TGTGCCAGCAGCTTACTAGCGGACTCCTACGAGCAGTACTTC. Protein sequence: CASSLLADSYEQYF.

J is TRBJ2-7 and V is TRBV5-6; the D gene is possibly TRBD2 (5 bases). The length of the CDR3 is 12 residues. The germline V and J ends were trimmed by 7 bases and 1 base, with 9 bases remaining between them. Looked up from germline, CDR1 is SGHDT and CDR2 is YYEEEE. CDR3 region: CASEDSSYEQYF. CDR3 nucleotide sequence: TGTGCCAGCGAGGACTCTTCCTACGAGCAGTACTTC.

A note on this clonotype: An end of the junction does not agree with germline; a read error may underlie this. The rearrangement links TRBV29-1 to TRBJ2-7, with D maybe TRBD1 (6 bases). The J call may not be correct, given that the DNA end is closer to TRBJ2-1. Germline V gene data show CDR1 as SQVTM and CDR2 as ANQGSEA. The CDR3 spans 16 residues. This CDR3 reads CSLEDPGQSSYNEQFF. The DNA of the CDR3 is TGCAGCCTTGAGGACCCCGGACAGAGCTCCTACAATGAGCAGTTCTTC.

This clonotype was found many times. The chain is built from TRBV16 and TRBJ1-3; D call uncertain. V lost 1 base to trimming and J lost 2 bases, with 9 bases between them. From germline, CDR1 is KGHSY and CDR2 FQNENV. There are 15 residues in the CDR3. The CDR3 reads CASSQFRGTGNTIYF. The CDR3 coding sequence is TGTGCCAGCAGCCAATTTAGAGGAACTGGAAACACCATATATTTT.

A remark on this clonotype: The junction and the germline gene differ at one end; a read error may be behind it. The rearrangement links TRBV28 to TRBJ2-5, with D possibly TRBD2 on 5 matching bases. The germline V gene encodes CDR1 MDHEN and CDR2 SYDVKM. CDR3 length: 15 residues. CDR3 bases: TGTGCCGGCAGTTTAGCGCGGGCAGGATTCGAGACCCAGTACTTC. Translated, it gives CAGSLARAGFETQYF.

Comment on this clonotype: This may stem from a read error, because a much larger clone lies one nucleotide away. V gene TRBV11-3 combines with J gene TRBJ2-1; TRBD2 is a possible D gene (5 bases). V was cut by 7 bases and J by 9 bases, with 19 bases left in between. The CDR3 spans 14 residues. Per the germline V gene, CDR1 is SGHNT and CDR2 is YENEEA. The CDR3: CASILEVARGEQFF. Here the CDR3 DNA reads TGTGCCAGCATCTTGGAGGTGGCCCGCGGTGAGCAGTTCTTC.

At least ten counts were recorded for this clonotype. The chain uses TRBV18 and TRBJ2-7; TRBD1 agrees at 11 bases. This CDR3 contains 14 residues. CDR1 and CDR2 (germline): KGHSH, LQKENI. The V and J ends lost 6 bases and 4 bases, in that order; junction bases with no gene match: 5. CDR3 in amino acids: CASSRGQGEYEQYF. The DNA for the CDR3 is TGTGCCAGCTCGCGGGGACAGGGGGAATACGAGCAGTACTTC.

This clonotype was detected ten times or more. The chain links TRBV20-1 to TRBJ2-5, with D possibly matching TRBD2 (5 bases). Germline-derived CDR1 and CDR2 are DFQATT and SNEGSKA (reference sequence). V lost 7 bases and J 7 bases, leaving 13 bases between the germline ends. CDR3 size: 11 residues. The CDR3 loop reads CSVRPGLTQYF. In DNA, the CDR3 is TGCAGTGTTCGACCGGGGTTGACCCAGTACTTC.

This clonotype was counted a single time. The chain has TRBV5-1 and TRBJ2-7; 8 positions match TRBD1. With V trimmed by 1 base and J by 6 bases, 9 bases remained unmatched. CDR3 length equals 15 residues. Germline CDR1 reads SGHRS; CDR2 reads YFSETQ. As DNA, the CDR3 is TGCGCCAGCAGCTTGAGGGTGACAGGGGTCGGCGAGCAGTACTTC. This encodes CASSLRVTGVGEQYF. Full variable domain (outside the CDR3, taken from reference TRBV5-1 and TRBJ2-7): KAGVTQTPRYLIKTRGQQVTLSCSPISGHRSVSWYQQTPGQGLQFLFEYFSETQRNKGNFPGRFSGRQFSNSRSEMNVSTLELGDSALYLCASSLRVTGVGEQYFGPGTRLTVT.